The 26 T cell receptor beta chains below all came from one sample that was sequenced in a study of T cell responses to AZD1222 COVID-19 vaccine. Assay: immunoSEQ multiplex PCR; the TCRdb copy retains only in-frame clones and omits some. This table has more than 100,000 clones, approximately 88% appearing once. The sequenced sample was peripheral blood, obtained on day 0 of AZD1222 vaccination. The receptor set was obtained from an adult in good health.

The chain recombines TRBV19 with TRBJ1-1; TRBD1 is a possible D gene (6 bases). CDR3 size: 15 residues. Trimming took 4 bases from V and 1 from J, leaving 13 bases between them. Germline CDR1 reads LNHDA; CDR2 reads SQIVND (reference sequence). CDR3 protein: CASSKHRASNTEAFF. DNA of the CDR3: TGTGCCAGTAGTAAACACAGGGCCTCGAACACTGAAGCTTTCTTT.

The V call is TRBV5-1, the J call TRBJ1-6; TRBD1 matches 9 bases. The CDR3 extends over 16 amino acids. V shed 4 bases and J 11 bases; nucleotides not matched to a gene: 13. Germline V CDR1 and CDR2: SGHRS, YFSETQ. The CDR3: CASSPTPGTGNTPLHF. CDR3 DNA sequence: TGCGCCAGCAGCCCAACCCCCGGGACAGGGAATACACCCCTCCACTTT. Full variable domain (remainder filled in from reference TRBV5-1 and TRBJ1-6): KAGVTQTPRYLIKTRGQQVTLSCSPISGHRSVSWYQQTPGQGLQFLFEYFSETQRNKGNFPGRFSGRQFSNSRSEMNVSTLELGDSALYLCASSPTPGTGNTPLHFGNGTRLTVT.

The gene calls are TRBV28 and TRBJ2-1; 8 bases are a match to TRBD1. The CDR3 sequence is 15 residues long. Germline lookup yields CDR1 MDHEN and CDR2 SYDVKM. Trimming took 3 bases from V and 6 from J; bases not matched to a gene: 7. In DNA form, the CDR3 reads TGTGCCAGCAGTTTTCCCCCCGGACAGGGCAATGAGCAGTTCTTC. Protein: CASSFPPGQGNEQFF.

The chain is built from TRBV28 and TRBJ1-4; maybe TRBD1 (5 bases). The CDR3 consists of 13 residues. Germline lookup yields CDR1 MDHEN and CDR2 SYDVKM. V was cut by 2 bases and J by 10 bases, with 11 bases left in between. The CDR3 protein is CASSLDPGGKLFF. The CDR3 DNA sequence: TGTGCCAGCAGTTTAGACCCTGGGGGAAAACTGTTTTTT.

This clone is a singleton in its sample. This rearrangement joins TRBV27 to TRBJ2-4, with 10 bases lining up with TRBD1. The CDR3 totals 16 residues. Trimming at V came to 6 bases and at J to 2 bases, leaving 7 bases not matched to a gene. The germline V gene encodes CDR1 MNHEY and CDR2 SMNVEV (reference sequence). CDR3 loop: CASSPLTGGSKNIQYF. The CDR3 DNA is TGTGCCAGCAGCCCCTTGACAGGGGGCTCCAAAAACATTCAGTACTTC.

The V gene is TRBV15, the J gene TRBJ1-6; D is perhaps TRBD1 (6 bases). This CDR3 has 15 residues. Germline V gene sequence: CDR1 LNHNV, CDR2 YYDKDF (reference sequence). The V end was cut by 0 bases, the J end by 10 bases, with 13 bases between. The CDR3 is CATSRDKGGSSPLHF. The CDR3, as DNA: TGTGCCACCAGCAGAGATAAGGGGGGAAGCTCACCCCTCCACTTT.

This clone has more than one count but fewer than ten. This rearrangement joins TRBV6-4 to TRBJ2-2; 9 bases agree with TRBD1. J was trimmed by 6 bases and V by 4 bases; bases with no gene match: 9. Germline V gives CDR1 MRHNA, CDR2 SNTAGT. This CDR3 spans 16 amino acids. Here the CDR3 reads CASSAGTGMVAGELFF. The CDR3 nucleotides read TGTGCCAGCAGTGCGGGGACAGGGATGGTGGCCGGGGAGCTGTTTTTT.

This clone was counted only a few times. This rearrangement joins TRBV15 to TRBJ2-1, with 7 bases identical to TRBD1. The CDR3 extends over 15 amino acids. Germline CDR1 LNHNV, CDR2 YYDKDF (reference sequence). With V trimmed by 0 bases and J by 4 bases, 3 bases remained unmatched. As DNA, the CDR3 is TGTGCCACCAGCAGAGAGGGGACAGCTTACAATGAGCAGTTCTTC. Its translation: CATSREGTAYNEQFF.

This clone appeared a single time. The chain recombines TRBV27 with TRBJ1-1, with D hard to call. The germline V and J ends were trimmed by 6 bases and 3 bases, with 8 bases remaining between them. This CDR3 has 12 amino acids. The V gene's germline CDR1 is MNHEY and CDR2 SMNVEV (reference sequence). As DNA, the CDR3 is TGTGCCAGCAGATTTTCGGACACTGAAGCTTTCTTT. It yields the protein CASRFSDTEAFF.

CDR3 nucleotides: TGCGCCAGCAGCCAAGGGTTAAGATTCACTGAAGCTTTCTTT. Translation gives CASSQGLRFTEAFF. This sequence joins TRBV4-1 and TRBJ1-1; D remains ambiguous. From germline, CDR1 is MGHRA and CDR2 YSYEKL. Trimming removed 1 base from V and 4 bases from J, with 10 bases in between. This CDR3 comprises 14 residues.

This clone has just a few counts. The J gene is TRBJ1-2, the V gene TRBV29-1; possible D gene TRBD1, 6 bases. Germline CDR1 is SQVTM and CDR2 is ANQGSEA. V dropped 6 bases and J dropped 6 bases, with 17 bases sitting between them. This CDR3 has 13 residues. The CDR3 DNA sequence: TGCAGCGTAACCGGGACAAATATTCATGGCTACACCTTC. Translating gives CSVTGTNIHGYTF.

V is TRBV5-4 and J is TRBJ1-1; a possible D gene is TRBD1 (6 bases). The ends were cut back, 6 bases at V and 1 base at J, with 13 bases in the middle. The germline gives CDR1 SGHNT, CDR2 YYREEE (reference sequence). The CDR3 is 14 amino acids. This chain's CDR3 is CASNHREENTEAFF. The CDR3 DNA follows: TGTGCCAGCAACCACAGGGAGGAGAACACTGAAGCTTTCTTT.

The genes are TRBV6-2 or TRBV6-3 and TRBJ2-7; TRBD2 agrees at 15 bases. The CDR3 consists of 19 residues. Looked up from germline, CDR1 is MNHEY and CDR2 is SVGEGT. V lost 4 bases to trimming and J lost 2 bases; unmatched junction nucleotides: 12. The CDR3 is CASSSHAGTSGGRTYEQYF. The DNA for the CDR3 is TGTGCCAGCAGTTCCCATGCCGGGACTAGCGGGGGGCGCACCTACGAGCAGTACTTC.

The rearrangement links TRBV15 to TRBJ2-3; 14 bases match TRBD2. Germline CDR1 and CDR2: LNHNV and YYDKDF (reference sequence). V dropped 5 bases and J dropped 3; count of bases not matched to a gene: 4. The CDR3 is made up of 16 amino acids. Here the CDR3 DNA reads TGTGCCACCAGCCGCTGGACTAGCGGGGGGACAGATACGCAGTATTTT. Protein: CATSRWTSGGTDTQYF.

This clone appeared a single time. This chain links TRBV4-3 with TRBJ2-7, with D perhaps matching TRBD1 (6 bases). Germline CDR1 reads LGHNA; CDR2 reads YSLEER. Trimming cost V 1 base and J 2 bases, with 9 bases left between them. The CDR3 runs to 14 residues. As DNA, the CDR3 is TGCGCCAGCAGCCAAGTGCCAGGGGCCTACGAGCAGTACTTC. This gives the protein CASSQVPGAYEQYF.

The CDR3 sequence is CASRTGVYNSPLHF. The CDR3 DNA sequence: TGTGCCAGCAGGACAGGGGTCTATAATTCACCCCTCCACTTT. V usage is TRBV2 and J usage is TRBJ1-6; the match to TRBD1 covers 8 bases. Germline V gives CDR1 SNHLY, CDR2 FYNNEI. The CDR3 extends over 14 amino acids. V was pared by 6 bases and J by 3 bases, with 1 base of the junction left unmatched.

This CDR3 is CASSPNPGLAGKLYNEQFF. As DNA, the CDR3 is TGTGCCAGCAGCCCTAACCCCGGACTAGCGGGGAAACTCTACAATGAGCAGTTCTTC. This chain connects TRBV7-2 to TRBJ2-1; the match to TRBD2 covers 12 bases. The CDR3 covers 19 residues. Looked up from germline, CDR1 is SGHTA and CDR2 is FQGNSA. The V gene end was trimmed by 5 bases and the J gene end by 3 bases; junction bases not matched to a gene: 14.

The V gene is TRBV5-3, the J gene TRBJ2-7, with 7 bases identical to TRBD2. TRBV5-3 is an open reading frame whose function is uncertain. The CDR3 has 15 residues. The V and J ends lost 2 bases and 3 bases, in that order; junction bases with no gene match: 8. In nucleotides, the CDR3 is TGTGCCAGAAGCTTCAAGAACGCGGGAGACTACGAGCAGTACTTC. Protein product: CARSFKNAGDYEQYF.

The chain links TRBV29-1 to TRBJ1-2; no clear D gene. The CDR3 has 9 residues. V was trimmed by 8 bases and J by 8 bases, leaving 9 bases between them. CDR1 and CDR2 from the germline V gene are SQVTM and ANQGSEA. CDR3 residues: CSTNKGYTF. DNA of the CDR3: TGCAGCACCAATAAGGGCTACACCTTC.

The rearrangement links TRBV3-1 (or the pseudogene TRBV3-2) to TRBJ2-3, with a possible D match to TRBD2 (5 bases). Between the trimmed V and J ends, which lost 0 bases and 3 bases, there was a span of 16 bases. The CDR3 sequence is 17 residues long. In germline, CDR1 is LGHDT, CDR2 YNNKEL (reference sequence). The CDR3, as DNA: TGTGCCAGCAGCCAAGATCCCGATGGCGGGCTTACAGATACGCAGTATTTT. It translates to CASSQDPDGGLTDTQYF.

The V and J genes are TRBV28 and TRBJ2-7, with D possibly TRBD1 on 6 matching bases. The CDR3 is made up of 15 amino acids. Germline lookup yields CDR1 MDHEN and CDR2 SYDVKM. V was cut by 5 bases and J by 0 bases, with 14 bases left in between. The CDR3 reads CASSPPQGNSYEQYF. Written as DNA, the CDR3 is TGTGCCAGCAGTCCTCCACAGGGTAACTCCTACGAGCAGTACTTC. The complete variable domain, with remaining parts taken from reference TRBV28 and TRBJ2-7, reads DVKVTQSSRYLVKRTGEKVFLECVQDMDHENMFWYRQDPGLGLRLIYFSYDVKMKEKGDIPEGYSVSREKKERFSLILESASTNQTSMYLCASSPPQGNSYEQYFGPGTRLTVT.

The chain uses TRBV7-3 and TRBJ1-1; 7 bases align to TRBD1. The germline V gene has CDR1 SGHTA and CDR2 FQGTGA. V shed 5 bases and J 3 bases; nucleotides not matched to a gene: 3. CDR3 length equals 13 residues. This chain's CDR3 is CASSDRVDTEAFF. In nucleotides, the CDR3 is TGTGCCAGCAGCGACAGGGTGGACACTGAAGCTTTCTTT. The full variable domain, in which reference TRBV7-3 and TRBJ1-1 provide the parts outside the CDR3, is GAGVSQTPSNKVTEKGKYVELRCDPISGHTALYWYRQSLGQGPEFLIYFQGTGAADDSGLPNDRFFAVRPEGSVSTLKIQRTERGDSAVYLCASSDRVDTEAFFGQGTRLTVV.

This clone showed up just once. The rearrangement uses TRBV6-5 and TRBJ1-2; TRBD1 aligns across 10 bases. The V gene end was trimmed by 2 bases and the J gene end by 12 bases; junction bases not matched to a gene: 6. In germline, CDR1 is MNHEY, CDR2 SVGAGI. The CDR3 totals 13 residues. CDR3 region: CASSYRGQGFDTF. The CDR3 nucleotides read TGTGCCAGCAGTTACCGGGGACAGGGGTTCGACACCTTC.

This chain uses TRBV24-1 with TRBJ1-1; D might be TRBD1 (5 bases). Germline V lookup: CDR1 KGHDR, CDR2 SFDVKD. The CDR3 consists of 13 residues. Trimming took 8 bases from V and 4 from J, leaving 13 bases between them. The CDR3 DNA follows: TGTGCCACCACCCCGAGACAGTTCACTGAAGCTTTCTTT. It encodes CATTPRQFTEAFF.

The genes are TRBV5-1 and TRBJ1-2; no clear D. Germline CDR1 is SGHRS and CDR2 is YFSETQ. The CDR3 spans 14 residues. The V end lost 0 bases, the J end lost 1 base, and 7 bases lay between the germline ends. The CDR3 protein is CASSLAADNYGYTF. The CDR3 nucleotides are TGCGCCAGCAGCTTGGCCGCGGATAACTATGGCTACACCTTC.

The chain is built from TRBV7-9 and TRBJ1-1; no clear D. Trimming pared 5 bases from V and 0 bases from J, leaving 13 bases between. Germline V gives CDR1 SEHNR, CDR2 FQNEAQ (reference sequence). The CDR3 has 15 amino acids. CDR3 DNA: TGTGCCAGCAGCCCGAGGGCAGCAATGAACACTGAAGCTTTCTTT. This codes for CASSPRAAMNTEAFF.